This T cell receptor beta chain was obtained from a study of T cell responses to AZD1222 COVID-19 vaccine. Libraries were prepared by immunoSEQ multiplex PCR; TCRdb keeps only in-frame clonotypes and omits some of them. The sample holds 150,000 to 160,000 clones, 70% to 90% seen once. Study conclusions and caveats: The donor cohort was predominantly white British with a female majority, and clonal diversity may have been underestimated. Sampling that yielded the repertoires occurred only after the peak T cell response.

Concerning this clone itself: What it recognizes is unknown.

The TCR comes from an adult who had recovered from COVID-19. The starting material was peripheral blood, obtained after recovery from COVID-19.

CDR3 region: CASSQGGGRSYEQYF. CDR3 nucleotide sequence: TGTGCCAGCAGCCAAGGAGGGGGCCGGTCCTACGAGCAGTACTTC. J is TRBJ2-7 and V is TRBV3-1 (or the pseudogene TRBV3-2); 7 bases match TRBD1. CDR1 is LGHDT, CDR2 YNNKEL, per germline (reference sequence). V was clipped by 1 base and J by 1 base; unmatched bases: 4. CDR3 length: 15 amino acids.